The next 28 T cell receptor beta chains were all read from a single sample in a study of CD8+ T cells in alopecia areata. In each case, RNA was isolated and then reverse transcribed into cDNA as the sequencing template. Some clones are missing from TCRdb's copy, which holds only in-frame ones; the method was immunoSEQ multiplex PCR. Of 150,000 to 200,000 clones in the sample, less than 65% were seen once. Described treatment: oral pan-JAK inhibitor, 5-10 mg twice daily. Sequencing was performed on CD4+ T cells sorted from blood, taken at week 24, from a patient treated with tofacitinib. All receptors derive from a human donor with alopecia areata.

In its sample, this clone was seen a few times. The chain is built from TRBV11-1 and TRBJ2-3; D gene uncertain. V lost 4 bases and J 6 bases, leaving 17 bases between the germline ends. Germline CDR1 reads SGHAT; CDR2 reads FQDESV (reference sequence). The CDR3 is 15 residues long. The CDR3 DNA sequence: TGTGCCAGCAGCTCTGACCCCCAGACCTCCGATACGCAGTATTTT. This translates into CASSSDPQTSDTQYF.

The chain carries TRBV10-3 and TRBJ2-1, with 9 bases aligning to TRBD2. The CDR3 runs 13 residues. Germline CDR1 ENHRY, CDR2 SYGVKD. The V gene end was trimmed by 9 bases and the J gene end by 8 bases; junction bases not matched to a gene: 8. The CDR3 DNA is TGTGCCATTGGGACTAGCTTTACGGATGAGCAGTTCTTC. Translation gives CAIGTSFTDEQFF.

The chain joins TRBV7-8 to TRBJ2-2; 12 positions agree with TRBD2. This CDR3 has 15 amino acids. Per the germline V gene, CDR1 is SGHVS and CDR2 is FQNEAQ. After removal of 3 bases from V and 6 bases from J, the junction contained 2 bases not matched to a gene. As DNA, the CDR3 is TGTGCCAGCAGCTTTCCTAGCGGGGGGGCCGGGGAGCTGTTTTTT. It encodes CASSFPSGGAGELFF.

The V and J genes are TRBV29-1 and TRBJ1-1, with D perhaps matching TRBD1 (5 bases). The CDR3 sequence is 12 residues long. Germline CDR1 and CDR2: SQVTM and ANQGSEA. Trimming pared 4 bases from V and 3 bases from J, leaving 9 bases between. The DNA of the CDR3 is TGCAGCGTTGCCGAGGGGCACACTGAAGCTTTCTTT. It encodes CSVAEGHTEAFF.

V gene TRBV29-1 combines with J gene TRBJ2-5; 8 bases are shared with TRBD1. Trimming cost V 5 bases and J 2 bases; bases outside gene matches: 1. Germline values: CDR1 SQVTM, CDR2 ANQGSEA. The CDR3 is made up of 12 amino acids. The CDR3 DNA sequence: TGCAGCGTTCGGACAGGGCAAGAGACCCAGTACTTC. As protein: CSVRTGQETQYF.

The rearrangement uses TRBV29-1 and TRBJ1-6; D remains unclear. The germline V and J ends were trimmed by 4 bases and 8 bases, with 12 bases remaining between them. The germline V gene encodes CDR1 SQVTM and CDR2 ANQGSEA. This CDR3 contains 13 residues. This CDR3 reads CSVGSSKDSPLHF. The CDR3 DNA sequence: TGCAGCGTTGGCTCCTCGAAGGATTCACCCCTCCACTTT.

CDR3 nucleotides: TGTGCCTGGAGTTTCACGGGGAGAGGCTACACCTTC. It codes for CAWSFTGRGYTF. The V gene is TRBV30, the J gene TRBJ1-2; D gene ambiguous. The length of the CDR3 is 12 residues. Germline CDR1 GTSNPN, CDR2 SVGIG (reference sequence). The V gene lost 2 bases and the J gene lost 8 bases, with 12 bases spanning the gap. The complete variable domain, with remaining parts taken from reference TRBV30 and TRBJ1-2, reads SQTIHQWPATLVQPVGSPLSLECTVEGTSNPNLYWYRQAAGRGLQLLFYSVGIGQISSEVPQNLSASRPQDRQFILSSKKLLLSDSGFYLCAWSFTGRGYTFGSGTRLTVV.

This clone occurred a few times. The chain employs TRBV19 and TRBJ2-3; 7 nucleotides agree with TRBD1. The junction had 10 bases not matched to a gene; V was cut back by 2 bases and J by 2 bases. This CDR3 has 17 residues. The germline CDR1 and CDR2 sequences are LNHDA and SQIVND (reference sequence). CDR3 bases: TGTGCCAGTAGTATACAAGTCCGGACAGGTAACACAGATACGCAGTATTTT. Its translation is CASSIQVRTGNTDTQYF.

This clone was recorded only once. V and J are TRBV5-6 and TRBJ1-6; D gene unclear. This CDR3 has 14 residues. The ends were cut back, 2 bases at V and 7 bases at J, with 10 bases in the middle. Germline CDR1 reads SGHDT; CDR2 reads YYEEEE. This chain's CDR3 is CASSLASRNSPLHF. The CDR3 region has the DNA TGTGCCAGCAGCTTAGCAAGCAGGAATTCACCCCTCCACTTT.

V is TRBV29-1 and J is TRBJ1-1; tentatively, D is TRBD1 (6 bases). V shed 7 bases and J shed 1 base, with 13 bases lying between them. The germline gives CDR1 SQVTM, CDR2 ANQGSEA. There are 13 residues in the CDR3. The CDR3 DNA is TGCAGCGCTGGACAGAGCCAGAACACTGAAGCTTTCTTT. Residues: CSAGQSQNTEAFF. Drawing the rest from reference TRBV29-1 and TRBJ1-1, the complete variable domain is SAVISQKPSRDICQRGTSLTIQCQVDSQVTMMFWYRQQPGQSLTLIATANQGSEATYESGFVIDKFPISRPNLTFSTLTVSNMSPEDSSIYLCSAGQSQNTEAFFGQGTRLTVV.

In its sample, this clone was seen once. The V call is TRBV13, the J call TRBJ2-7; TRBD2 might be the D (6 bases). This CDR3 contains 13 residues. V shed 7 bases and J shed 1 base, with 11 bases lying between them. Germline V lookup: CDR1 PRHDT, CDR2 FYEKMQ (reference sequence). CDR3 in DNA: TGTGCCAGCAAGTTGGCGGGGTCCTACGAGCAGTACTTC. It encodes CASKLAGSYEQYF.

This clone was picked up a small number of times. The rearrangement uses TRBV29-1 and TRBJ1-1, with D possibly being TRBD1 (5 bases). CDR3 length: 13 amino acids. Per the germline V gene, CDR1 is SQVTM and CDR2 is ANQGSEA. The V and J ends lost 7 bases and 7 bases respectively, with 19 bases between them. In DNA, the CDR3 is TGCAGCGCCGTGGCAGGGACTATCGATGAAGCTTTCTTT. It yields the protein CSAVAGTIDEAFF.

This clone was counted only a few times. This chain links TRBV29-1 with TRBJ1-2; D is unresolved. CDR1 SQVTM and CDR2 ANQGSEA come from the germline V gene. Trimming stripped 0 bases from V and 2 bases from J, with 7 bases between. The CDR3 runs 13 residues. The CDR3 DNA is TGCAGCGTTGAAGATGTCGGGAACTATGGCTACACCTTC. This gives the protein CSVEDVGNYGYTF.

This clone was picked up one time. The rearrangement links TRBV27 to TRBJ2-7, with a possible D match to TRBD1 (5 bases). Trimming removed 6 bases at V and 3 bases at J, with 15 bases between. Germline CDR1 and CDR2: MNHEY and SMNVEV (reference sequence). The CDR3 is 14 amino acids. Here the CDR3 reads CASREGASNYEQYF. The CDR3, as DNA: TGTGCCAGCAGGGAAGGGGCCTCGAACTACGAGCAGTACTTC.

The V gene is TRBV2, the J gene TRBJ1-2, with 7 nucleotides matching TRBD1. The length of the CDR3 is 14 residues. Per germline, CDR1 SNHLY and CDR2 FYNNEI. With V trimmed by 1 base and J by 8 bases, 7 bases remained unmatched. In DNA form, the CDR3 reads TGTGCCAGCAGTGAAGGCCAGGGGGTGGAAGGCTACACCTTC. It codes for CASSEGQGVEGYTF. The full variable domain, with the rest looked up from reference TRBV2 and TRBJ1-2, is EPEVTQTPSHQVTQMGQEVILRCVPISNHLYFYWYRQILGQKVEFLVSFYNNEISEKSEIFDDQFSVERPDGSNFTLKIRSTKLEDSAMYFCASSEGQGVEGYTFGSGTRLTVV.

CDR3 amino acids: CASSPRQGAGNSPLHF. In nucleotides, the CDR3 is TGTGCCAGCAGTCCCCGACAGGGGGCTGGGAATTCACCCCTCCACTTT. The rearrangement links TRBV27 to TRBJ1-6; 10 positions match TRBD1. In germline, CDR1 is MNHEY, CDR2 SMNVEV (reference sequence). The J segment lost 7 bases and the V segment lost 5 bases, leaving 8 bases of the junction unmatched. The CDR3 is 16 amino acids.

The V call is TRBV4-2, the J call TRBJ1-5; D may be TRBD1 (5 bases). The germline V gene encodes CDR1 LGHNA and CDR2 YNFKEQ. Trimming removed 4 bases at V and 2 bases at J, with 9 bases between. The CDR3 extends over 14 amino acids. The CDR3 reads CASSPQDGNQPQHF. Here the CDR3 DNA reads TGTGCCAGCAGCCCACAGGATGGCAATCAGCCCCAGCATTTT.

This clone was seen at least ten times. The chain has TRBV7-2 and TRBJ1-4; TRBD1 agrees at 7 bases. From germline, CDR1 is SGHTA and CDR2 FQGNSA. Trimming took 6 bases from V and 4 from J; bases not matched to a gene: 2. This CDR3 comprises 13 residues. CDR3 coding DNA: TGTGCCAGCAGGGGACAGAGTAATGAAAAACTGTTTTTT. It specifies CASRGQSNEKLFF.

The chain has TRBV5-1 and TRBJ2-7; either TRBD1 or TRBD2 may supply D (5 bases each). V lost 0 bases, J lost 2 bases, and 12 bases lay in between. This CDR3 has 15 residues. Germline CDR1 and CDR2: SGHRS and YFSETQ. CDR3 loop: CASSLEGTGTYEQYF. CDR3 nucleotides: TGCGCCAGCAGCTTGGAAGGGACGGGGACCTACGAGCAGTACTTC.

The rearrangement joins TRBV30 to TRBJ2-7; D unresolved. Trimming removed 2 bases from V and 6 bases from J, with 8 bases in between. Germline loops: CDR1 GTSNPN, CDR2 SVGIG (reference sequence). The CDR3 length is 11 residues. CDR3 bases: TGTGCCTGGAGTATAGCTATCGAGCAGTACTTC. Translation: CAWSIAIEQYF.

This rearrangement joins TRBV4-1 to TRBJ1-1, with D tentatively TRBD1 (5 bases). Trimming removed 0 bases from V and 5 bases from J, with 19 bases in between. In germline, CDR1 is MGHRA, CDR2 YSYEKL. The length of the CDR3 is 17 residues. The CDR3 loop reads CASSQERPQGAGTEAFF. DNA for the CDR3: TGCGCCAGCAGCCAAGAAAGGCCCCAGGGAGCGGGGACTGAAGCTTTCTTT.

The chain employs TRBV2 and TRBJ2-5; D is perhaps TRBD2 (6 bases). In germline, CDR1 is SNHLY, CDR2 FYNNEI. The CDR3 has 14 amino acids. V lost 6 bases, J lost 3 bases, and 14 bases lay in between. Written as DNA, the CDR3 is TGTGCCAGCAGCCGAACGGGACTCAAAGAGACCCAGTACTTC. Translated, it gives CASSRTGLKETQYF.

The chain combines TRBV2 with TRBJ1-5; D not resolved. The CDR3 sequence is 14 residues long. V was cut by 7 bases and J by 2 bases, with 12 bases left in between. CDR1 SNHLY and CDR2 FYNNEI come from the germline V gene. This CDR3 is CASTENMGNQPQHF. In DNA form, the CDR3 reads TGTGCCAGCACCGAGAATATGGGCAATCAGCCCCAGCATTTT. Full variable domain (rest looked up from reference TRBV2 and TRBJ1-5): EPEVTQTPSHQVTQMGQEVILRCVPISNHLYFYWYRQILGQKVEFLVSFYNNEISEKSEIFDDQFSVERPDGSNFTLKIRSTKLEDSAMYFCASTENMGNQPQHFGDGTRLSIL.

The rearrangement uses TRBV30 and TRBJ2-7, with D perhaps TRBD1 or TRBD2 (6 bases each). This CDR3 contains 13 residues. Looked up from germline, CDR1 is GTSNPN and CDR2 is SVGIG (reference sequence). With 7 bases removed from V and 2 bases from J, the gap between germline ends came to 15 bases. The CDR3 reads CAFEGGAAYEQYF. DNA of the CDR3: TGTGCCTTCGAGGGGGGAGCAGCCTACGAGCAGTACTTC.

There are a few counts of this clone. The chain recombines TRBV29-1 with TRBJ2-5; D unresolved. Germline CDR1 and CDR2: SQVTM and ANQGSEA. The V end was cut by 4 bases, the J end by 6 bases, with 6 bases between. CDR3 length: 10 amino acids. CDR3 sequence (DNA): TGCAGCGTTGCTGTCCAGACCCAGTACTTC. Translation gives CSVAVQTQYF.

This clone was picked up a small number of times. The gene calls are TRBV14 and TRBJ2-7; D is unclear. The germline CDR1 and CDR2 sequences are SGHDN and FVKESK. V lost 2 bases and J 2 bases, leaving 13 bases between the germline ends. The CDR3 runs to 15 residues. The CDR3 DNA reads TGTGCCAGCAGCCAATCCTCCCGTTCTGCCTACGAGCAGTACTTC. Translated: CASSQSSRSAYEQYF. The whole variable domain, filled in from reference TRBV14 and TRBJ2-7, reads EAGVTQFPSHSVIEKGQTVTLRCDPISGHDNLYWYRRVMGKEIKFLLHFVKESKQDESGMPNNRFLAERTGGTYSTLKVQPAELEDSGVYFCASSQSSRSAYEQYFGPGTRLTVT.

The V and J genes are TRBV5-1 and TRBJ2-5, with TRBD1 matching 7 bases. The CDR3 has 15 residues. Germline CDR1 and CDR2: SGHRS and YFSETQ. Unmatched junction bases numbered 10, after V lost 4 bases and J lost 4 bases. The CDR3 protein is CASSTLTGFGETQYF. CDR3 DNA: TGCGCCAGCAGCACCTTGACAGGGTTTGGAGAGACCCAGTACTTC.

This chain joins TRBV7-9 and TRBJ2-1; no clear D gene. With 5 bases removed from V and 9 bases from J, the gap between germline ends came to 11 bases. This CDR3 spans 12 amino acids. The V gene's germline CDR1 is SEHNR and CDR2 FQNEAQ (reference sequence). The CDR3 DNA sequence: TGTGCCAGCAGCCCTATATTATTTGAGCAGTTCTTC. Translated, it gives CASSPILFEQFF.